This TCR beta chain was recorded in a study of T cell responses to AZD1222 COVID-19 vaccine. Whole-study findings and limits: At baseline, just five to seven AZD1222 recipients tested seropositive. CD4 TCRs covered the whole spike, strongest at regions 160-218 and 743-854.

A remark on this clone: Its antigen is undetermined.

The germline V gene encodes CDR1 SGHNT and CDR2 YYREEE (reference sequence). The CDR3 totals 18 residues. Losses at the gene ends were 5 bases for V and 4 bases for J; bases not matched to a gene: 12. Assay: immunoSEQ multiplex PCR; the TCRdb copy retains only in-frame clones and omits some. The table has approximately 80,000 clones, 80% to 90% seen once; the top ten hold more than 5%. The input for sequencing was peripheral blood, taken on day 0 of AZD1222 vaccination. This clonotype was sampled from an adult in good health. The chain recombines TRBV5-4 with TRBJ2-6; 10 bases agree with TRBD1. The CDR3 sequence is CASSRVGDRGSGANVLTF. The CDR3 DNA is TGTGCCAGCAGTCGTGTAGGGGACAGGGGTTCCGGGGCCAACGTCCTGACTTTC.